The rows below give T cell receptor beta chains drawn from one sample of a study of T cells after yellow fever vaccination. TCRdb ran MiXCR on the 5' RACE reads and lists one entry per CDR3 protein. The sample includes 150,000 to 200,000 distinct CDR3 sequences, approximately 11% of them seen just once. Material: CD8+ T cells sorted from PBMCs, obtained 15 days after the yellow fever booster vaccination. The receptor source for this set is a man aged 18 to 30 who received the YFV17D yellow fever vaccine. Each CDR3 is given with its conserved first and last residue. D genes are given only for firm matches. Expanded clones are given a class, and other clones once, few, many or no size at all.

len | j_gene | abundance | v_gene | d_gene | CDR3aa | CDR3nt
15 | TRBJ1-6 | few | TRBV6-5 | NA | CASSYSRGTLSPLHF | TGTGCCAGCAGTTACTCGAGGGGGACACTTTCACCCCTCCACTTT
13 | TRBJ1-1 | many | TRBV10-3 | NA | CAISRDGHTEAFF | TGTGCCATCAGCCGGGACGGGCACACTGAAGCTTTCTTT
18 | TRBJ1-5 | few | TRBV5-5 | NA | CASSRSKVGAGEDQPQHF | TGTGCCAGCAGCCGTAGCAAAGTCGGGGCAGGGGAGGATCAGCCCCAGCATTTT
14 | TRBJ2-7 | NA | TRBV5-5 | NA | CASSSNAAVYEQYF | TGTGCCAGCAGCTCAAATGCGGCGGTCTACGAGCAGTACTTC
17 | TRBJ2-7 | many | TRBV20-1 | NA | CSASLLGDETVYYEQYF | TGCAGTGCTAGTTTACTCGGGGACGAGACAGTGTACTACGAGCAGTACTTC
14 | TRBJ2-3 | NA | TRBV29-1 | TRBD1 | CSVEGDRVEDTQYF | TGCAGCGTGGAAGGGGACAGGGTGGAAGATACGCAGTATTTT
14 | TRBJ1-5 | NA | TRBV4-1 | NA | CASSQAQAEWPQHF | TGCGCCAGCAGCCAAGCGCAGGCGGAATGGCCCCAGCATTTT
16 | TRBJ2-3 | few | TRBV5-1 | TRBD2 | CASSFQRGGLGDTQYF | TGCGCCAGCAGCTTTCAGCGGGGGGGCCTTGGAGATACGCAGTATTTT
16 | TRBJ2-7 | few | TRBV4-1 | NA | CASSQDIGDVTYEQYF | TGCGCCAGCAGCCAAGATATTGGGGACGTCACCTACGAGCAGTACTTC
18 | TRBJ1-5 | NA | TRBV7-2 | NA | CASSLAVQLTLGTQPQHF | TGTGCCAGCAGCTTAGCGGTACAGCTGACCCTAGGGACTCAGCCCCAGCATTTT
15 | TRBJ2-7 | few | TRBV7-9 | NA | CASSLVSVATEEQYF | TGTGCCAGCAGCTTAGTGTCCGTGGCTACTGAGGAGCAGTACTTC
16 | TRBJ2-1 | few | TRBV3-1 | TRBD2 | CASSLTGTSGFNEQFF | TGTGCCAGCAGCCTCACCGGGACTAGCGGGTTTAATGAGCAGTTCTTC
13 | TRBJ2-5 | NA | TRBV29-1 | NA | CSVEWVGQETQYF | TGCAGCGTTGAATGGGTGGGCCAAGAGACCCAGTACTTC
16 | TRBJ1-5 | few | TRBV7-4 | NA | CASSLARQVINQPQHF | TGTGCCAGCAGCTTAGCCCGACAGGTCATAAATCAGCCCCAGCATTTT
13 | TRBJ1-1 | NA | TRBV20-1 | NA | CSACGEGTTEAFF | TGCAGTGCTTGTGGAGAGGGGACGACTGAAGCTTTCTTT
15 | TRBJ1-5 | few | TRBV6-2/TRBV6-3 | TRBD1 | CASSPDRAYNQPQHF | TGTGCCAGCAGTCCGGACAGGGCTTACAATCAGCCCCAGCATTTT
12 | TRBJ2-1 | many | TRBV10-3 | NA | CAISELNNEQFF | TGTGCCATCAGTGAACTTAACAATGAGCAGTTCTTC
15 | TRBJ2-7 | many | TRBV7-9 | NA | CASSLGHQGKREQYF | TGTGCCAGCAGCTTAGGCCACCAGGGGAAACGAGAGCAGTACTTC
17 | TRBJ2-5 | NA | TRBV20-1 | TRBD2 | CSARVMRLATSGETQYF | TGCAGTGCTAGAGTCATGCGACTAGCGACCTCCGGAGAGACCCAGTACTTC
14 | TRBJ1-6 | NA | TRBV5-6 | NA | CASSLGQALAPLHF | TGTGCCAGCAGCTTGGGCCAGGCGTTGGCACCCCTCCACTTT
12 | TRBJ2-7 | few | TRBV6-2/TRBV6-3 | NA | CATSAGAWEQYF | TGTGCCACCAGTGCGGGGGCTTGGGAGCAGTACTTC
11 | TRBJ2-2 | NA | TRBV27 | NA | CASTDTGELFF | TGTGCCAGCACCGATACGGGGGAGCTGTTTTTT
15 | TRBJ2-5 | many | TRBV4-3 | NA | CASSRIGGGGETQYF | TGCGCCAGCAGCCGAATCGGGGGAGGAGGAGAGACCCAGTACTTC
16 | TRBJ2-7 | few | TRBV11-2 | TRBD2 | CASGQIAGGPLGEQYF | TGTGCCAGCGGCCAAATAGCGGGGGGCCCCCTCGGCGAGCAGTACTTC
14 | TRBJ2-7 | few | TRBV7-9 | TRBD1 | CASSRTDRAHEQYF | TGTGCCAGCAGCAGAACCGACAGGGCCCACGAGCAGTACTTC
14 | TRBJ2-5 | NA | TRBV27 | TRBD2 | CASRQRGGPGTQYF | TGTGCCAGCCGCCAGCGGGGGGGCCCCGGGACCCAGTACTTC
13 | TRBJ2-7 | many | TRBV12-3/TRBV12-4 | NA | CASSLWGRYEQYF | TGTGCCAGCAGTTTGTGGGGACGTTACGAGCAGTACTTC
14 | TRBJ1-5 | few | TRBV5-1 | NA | CASSDGYSNQPQHF | TGCGCCAGCAGCGACGGATATAGCAATCAGCCCCAGCATTTT
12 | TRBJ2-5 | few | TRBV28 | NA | CASSPDRQTQYF | TGTGCCAGCAGTCCGGACCGGCAGACCCAGTACTTC
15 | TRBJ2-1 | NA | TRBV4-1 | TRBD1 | CASSHRTGVDNEQFF | TGCGCCAGCAGCCACCGGACAGGGGTGGACAATGAGCAGTTCTTC
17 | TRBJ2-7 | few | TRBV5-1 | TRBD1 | CASSKGQGLRYEGEQYF | TGCGCCAGCAGCAAGGGACAGGGACTACGGTACGAAGGCGAGCAGTACTTC
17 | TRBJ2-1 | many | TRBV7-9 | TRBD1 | CASSGKKGQGIDNEQFF | TGTGCCAGCAGCGGGAAGAAGGGACAGGGAATAGACAATGAGCAGTTCTTC
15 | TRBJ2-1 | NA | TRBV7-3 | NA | CASSLTPGSDNEQFF | TGTGCCAGCAGCTTAACCCCTGGATCGGACAATGAGCAGTTCTTC
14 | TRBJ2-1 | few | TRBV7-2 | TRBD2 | CASSPRTSHNEQFF | TGTGCCAGCAGCCCCCGGACTAGCCACAATGAGCAGTTCTTC
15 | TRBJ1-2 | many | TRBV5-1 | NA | CASSSEDAGIYGYTF | TGCGCCAGCAGCTCCGAGGACGCCGGAATCTATGGCTACACCTTC
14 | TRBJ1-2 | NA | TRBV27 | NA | CASRTTGANYGYTF | TGTGCCAGCAGGACGACAGGCGCTAACTATGGCTACACCTTC
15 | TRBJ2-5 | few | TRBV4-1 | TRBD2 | CASSQAGTSEETQYF | TGCGCCAGCAGCCAAGCCGGGACTAGCGAGGAGACCCAGTACTTC
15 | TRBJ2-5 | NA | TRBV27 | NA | CASSSIRPSSETQYF | TGTGCCAGCAGTAGCATCCGACCGAGTTCGGAGACCCAGTACTTC
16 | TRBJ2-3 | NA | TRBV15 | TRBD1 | CATSRGAGGGTDTQYF | TGTGCCACCAGCAGAGGGGCAGGGGGTGGGACAGATACGCAGTATTTT
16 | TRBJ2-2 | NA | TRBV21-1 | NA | CASSKEGRSHTGELFF | TGTGCCAGCAGCAAGGAGGGGAGGTCCCACACCGGGGAGCTGTTTTTT
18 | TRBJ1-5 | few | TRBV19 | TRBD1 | CASSNSDRDREYNQPQHF | TGTGCCAGTAGCAATTCGGACAGGGACCGCGAATACAATCAGCCCCAGCATTTT
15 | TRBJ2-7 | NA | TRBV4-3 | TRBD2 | CASSQETSGAYEQYF | TGCGCCAGCAGCCAAGAAACTAGCGGGGCCTACGAGCAGTACTTC